The TCR beta chain under discussion was sequenced for a study of identical twins. General study results and limits: The study reached conclusions through statistical analysis that was cross-sectional, not following the same donors.

TCRdb analysed the 5' RACE reads with MiXCR anew, one entry per CDR3 protein. The table includes 350,000 to 400,000 distinct CDR3 sequences, roughly 9% detected once. This clonotype was seen ten or more times. Antigen: not known. This receptor was taken from a woman between 50 and 59 years old in good health. Sequenced: naive T cells sorted from blood.

CDR3 sequence (DNA): TGCGCCAGCAGCCAACTTCTGAGAGATACGCAGTATTTT. It specifies CASSQLLRDTQYF. This chain connects TRBV4-1 to TRBJ2-3; D not certain. This CDR3 comprises 13 residues. Trimming shortened V by 2 bases and J by 5 bases, and 8 bases separated the two germline ends. Germline CDR1 MGHRA, CDR2 YSYEKL.